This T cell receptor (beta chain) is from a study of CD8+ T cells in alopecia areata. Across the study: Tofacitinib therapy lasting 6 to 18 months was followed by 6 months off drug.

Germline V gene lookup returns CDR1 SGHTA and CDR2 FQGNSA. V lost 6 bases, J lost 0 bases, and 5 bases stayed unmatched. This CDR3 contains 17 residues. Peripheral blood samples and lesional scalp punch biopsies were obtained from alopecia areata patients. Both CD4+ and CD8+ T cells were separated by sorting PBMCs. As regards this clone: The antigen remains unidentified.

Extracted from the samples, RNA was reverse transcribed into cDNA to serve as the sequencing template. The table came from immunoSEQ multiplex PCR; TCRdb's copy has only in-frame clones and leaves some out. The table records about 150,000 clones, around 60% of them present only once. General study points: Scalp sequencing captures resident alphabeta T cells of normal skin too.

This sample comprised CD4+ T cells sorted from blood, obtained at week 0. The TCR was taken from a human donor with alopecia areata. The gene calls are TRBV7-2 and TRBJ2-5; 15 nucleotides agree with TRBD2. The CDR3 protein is CASSKGTSGGYQETQYF. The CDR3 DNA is TGTGCCAGCAGTAAGGGGACTAGCGGGGGGTACCAAGAGACCCAGTACTTC.